The following is a T cell receptor (beta chain) sequence with its context. What it recognizes is unknown. The sample originates from a study of blood T cells in healthy people across ages. Overall study results and limits: Naive T cell percentage and TCR beta diversity correlated strongly.

Through a sample-barcoded 5' primer and a J-beta primer mix, a second PCR was run for 7 to 11 cycles. TCRdb re-called the 5' RACE reads through MiXCR, storing one row per CDR3 protein. There are 800,000 to 950,000 distinct CDR3 sequences in the sample; 25% to 30% occur only once, and roughly 10% lies in the top ten. The CDR3 has 16 amino acids. The V gene's germline CDR1 is SGHDT and CDR2 YYEEEE. Unmatched junction bases numbered 11, after V lost 4 bases and J lost 4 bases. The sample also formed part of further work on T cells of mothers and their children. Per that study: In this cohort, donors were three healthy Caucasian mothers plus their six children. Mothers yielded over 9.5 million CDR3 reads, children some 3 million each.

This chain uses TRBV5-6 with TRBJ2-1; TRBD2 aligns across 7 bases. The receptor comes from a woman in her thirties or forties in good health. Sequenced material: blood. Here the CDR3 reads CASSQTPGRGYNEQFF. In nucleotides, the CDR3 is TGTGCCAGCAGCCAAACCCCTGGGCGGGGGTACAATGAGCAGTTCTTC.